Presented here are 24 T cell receptor beta chains from one specimen sequenced in a study of blood T cell repertoires in COVID-19. Here immunoSEQ multiplex PCR was the method, and the copy in TCRdb shows in-frame clones only, minus some. This sample has hundreds of thousands of clones; around 90% occur once, and the top ten carry around 1%. Source material: PBMCs or T cells enriched from blood (not recorded which). These receptors came from a woman in her thirties who had recovered from COVID-19.

This chain links TRBV5-1 with TRBJ2-3, with a possible D match to TRBD2 (6 bases). CDR3 size: 15 residues. Between the trimmed V and J ends, which lost 0 bases and 2 bases, there was a span of 10 bases. The germline V gene has CDR1 SGHRS and CDR2 YFSETQ. The DNA for the CDR3 is TGCGCCAGCAGCTTGGACGGGAGTTACACAGATACGCAGTATTTT. Translating gives CASSLDGSYTDTQYF.

This clone has a count of ten or more. The chain joins TRBV5-4 to TRBJ1-1; TRBD1 agrees at 8 bases. V trimming: 4 bases; J trimming: 10 bases; junction bases outside the gene matches: 18. Germline CDR1 is SGHNT and CDR2 is YYREEE (reference sequence). The CDR3 has 16 residues. The CDR3 DNA sequence: TGTGCCAGCAGCGGAAAAGAAGGACAGGGAAAGGTTGGAGCTTTCTTT. Protein: CASSGKEGQGKVGAFF.

The chain uses TRBV7-9 and TRBJ2-1, with 13 nucleotides matching TRBD2. The CDR3 is made up of 18 amino acids. Germline values: CDR1 SEHNR, CDR2 FQNEAQ (reference sequence). V shed 5 bases, J shed 0 bases, and the junction held 7 bases outside the gene matches. CDR3 amino acids: CASSPGTSGTLSYNEQFF. CDR3 nucleotide sequence: TGTGCCAGCAGCCCCGGGACTAGCGGGACCCTCTCCTACAATGAGCAGTTCTTC. Supplemented by reference TRBV7-9 and TRBJ2-1, the full variable domain reads DTGVSQNPRHKITKRGQNVTFRCDPISEHNRLYWYRQTLGQGPEFLTYFQNEAQLEKSRLLSDRFSAERPKGSFSTLEIQRTEQGDSAMYLCASSPGTSGTLSYNEQFFGPGTRLTVL.

This chain connects TRBV4-3 to TRBJ2-1; perhaps TRBD1 as D (7 bases). The germline CDR1 and CDR2 sequences are LGHNA and YSLEER. The CDR3 spans 16 residues. Trimming stripped 1 base from V and 2 bases from J, with 12 bases between. The chain's CDR3 is CASSQAAGGTYNEQFF. The DNA for the CDR3 is TGCGCCAGCAGCCAAGCGGCAGGGGGGACCTACAATGAGCAGTTCTTC.

J is TRBJ2-2 and V is TRBV4-3; D call uncertain. CDR3 length: 13 amino acids. The germline V and J ends were trimmed by 4 bases and 6 bases, with 9 bases remaining between them. Per the germline V gene, CDR1 is LGHNA and CDR2 is YSLEER. For the CDR3, the DNA is TGCGCCAGCAGCCGGATGCAGGCCGGGGAGCTGTTTTTT. Encoded protein: CASSRMQAGELFF.

This clone appeared a single time. The V call is TRBV5-1, the J call TRBJ1-2; TRBD1 is a possible D gene (5 bases). Germline V gene lookup returns CDR1 SGHRS and CDR2 YFSETQ. CDR3 length equals 12 residues. Trimming pared 1 base from V and 4 bases from J, leaving 5 bases between. The CDR3 sequence is CASSLRGYGYTF. The CDR3 DNA reads as TGCGCCAGCAGCTTGAGGGGCTATGGCTACACCTTC.

The chain recombines TRBV18 with TRBJ1-2, with TRBD1 matching 9 bases. CDR1 KGHSH and CDR2 LQKENI come from the germline V gene. The CDR3 has 15 residues. Trimming at V came to 3 bases and at J to 0 bases, leaving 2 bases not matched to a gene. The DNA of the CDR3 is TGTGCCAGCTCACCGGGACAGGGACCTAACTATGGCTACACCTTC. Translated: CASSPGQGPNYGYTF.

This clone has a single count. The genes are TRBV7-2 and TRBJ2-5; 10 nucleotides match TRBD2. Losses at the gene ends were 3 bases for V and 2 bases for J; bases not matched to a gene: 6. Germline V gene lookup returns CDR1 SGHTA and CDR2 FQGNSA. The CDR3 consists of 16 residues. CDR3 bases: TGTGCCAGCAGCTTCCAGCGGGGGGGCGGGCAAGAGACCCAGTACTTC. It is translated as CASSFQRGGGQETQYF.

The gene calls are TRBV28 and TRBJ1-5, with 7 bases matching TRBD1. Trimming took 5 bases from V and 3 from J; bases not matched to a gene: 4. Per the germline V gene, CDR1 is MDHEN and CDR2 is SYDVKM. CDR3 length: 14 amino acids. The CDR3 sequence: CASSLGQINQPQHF. For the CDR3, the DNA is TGTGCCAGCAGTCTGGGACAGATCAATCAGCCCCAGCATTTT.

This chain joins TRBV19 and TRBJ2-7; 7 bases line up with TRBD1. The germline gives CDR1 LNHDA, CDR2 SQIVND (reference sequence). V lost 1 base, J lost 6 bases, and 6 bases stayed unmatched. The CDR3 has 14 residues. In nucleotides, the CDR3 is TGTGCCAGTAGTATAGTCCCCTCAGGGGGCGAGCAGTACTTC. It specifies CASSIVPSGGEQYF.

The chain uses TRBV7-4 and TRBJ2-1; possibly TRBD2 for D (5 bases). Deletions cut 7 bases from V and 8 bases from J, with 24 bases between. Germline values: CDR1 SGHVT, CDR2 SQSDAQ. The CDR3 is made up of 16 amino acids. CDR3 sequence: CASNPITRSGKYEQFF. As DNA, the CDR3 is TGTGCCAGCAACCCAATAACGCGGTCGGGGAAATATGAGCAGTTCTTC. Based on the CDR3 plus reference TRBV7-4 and TRBJ2-1, the full variable domain is GAGVSQSPRYKVAKRGRDVALRCDSISGHVTLYWYRQTLGQGSEVLTYSQSDAQRDKSGRPSGRFSAERPERSVSTLKIQRTEQGDSAVYLCASNPITRSGKYEQFFGPGTRLTVL.

The chain has TRBV12-5 and TRBJ2-1; D remains ambiguous. The V gene lost 1 base and the J gene lost 4 bases, with 11 bases spanning the gap. The germline CDR1 and CDR2 sequences are LGHNT and FRNRAP. This CDR3 has 15 residues. The CDR3 region has the DNA TGTGCTAGTGGTTTGGGGTCGGGTCGGTACAATGAGCAGTTCTTC. It translates to CASGLGSGRYNEQFF.

The table lists this clone with a count of one. The genes are TRBV7-9 and TRBJ1-2; TRBD1 aligns across 7 bases. CDR3 length: 16 amino acids. Germline V gene sequence: CDR1 SEHNR, CDR2 FQNEAQ (reference sequence). Unmatched junction bases numbered 9, after V lost 5 bases and J lost 0 bases. This CDR3 reads CASSAWTGSTNYGYTF. DNA of the CDR3: TGTGCCAGCAGCGCATGGACAGGCAGTACTAACTATGGCTACACCTTC.

The chain uses TRBV7-9 and TRBJ1-2, with 8 bases that match TRBD1. V was clipped by 5 bases and J by 6 bases; unmatched bases: 8. This CDR3 has 14 amino acids. Looked up from germline, CDR1 is SEHNR and CDR2 is FQNEAQ (reference sequence). CDR3: CASSRQGLRNGYTF. The CDR3 bases are TGTGCCAGCAGCCGACAGGGGCTACGGAATGGCTACACCTTC.

This chain connects TRBV20-1 to TRBJ1-2; D uncertain. With 3 bases removed from V and 7 bases from J, the gap between germline ends came to 12 bases. The CDR3 contains 12 residues. Germline V gene lookup returns CDR1 DFQATT and CDR2 SNEGSKA (reference sequence). The CDR3 protein is CSASSGSGGYTF. The CDR3 DNA is TGCAGTGCTAGTTCGGGGAGCGGTGGCTACACCTTC.

This chain connects TRBV2 to TRBJ2-1; 8 nucleotides agree with TRBD1. Germline values: CDR1 SNHLY, CDR2 FYNNEI. The trim removed 2 bases at V and 9 bases at J, leaving 12 bases unmatched. The CDR3 is 16 amino acids. The CDR3 nucleotides are TGTGCCAGCAGTGAAAAGGACAGGGTTGGGCGTAGTGAGCAGTTCTTC. This translates into CASSEKDRVGRSEQFF.

This clone was seen once. This chain connects TRBV11-2 to TRBJ1-1; D is unresolved. The germline gives CDR1 SGHAT, CDR2 FQNNGV. Trimming cost V 5 bases and J 12 bases, with 22 bases left between them. The CDR3 is 14 amino acids. CDR3 protein: CASSPLTGRAQSFF. The DNA for the CDR3 is TGTGCCAGCAGCCCCCTAACCGGGCGGGCCCAGTCTTTCTTT.

The rearrangement links TRBV28 to TRBJ1-4; 7 nucleotides line up with TRBD1. The germline gives CDR1 MDHEN, CDR2 SYDVKM. There are 16 residues in the CDR3. V lost 5 bases, J lost 8 bases, and 14 bases stayed unmatched. CDR3 sequence: CASSPSSTGRGEKLFF. CDR3 DNA sequence: TGTGCCAGCAGTCCTTCCTCGACAGGGAGAGGGGAAAAACTGTTTTTT.

The chain has TRBV5-1 and TRBJ1-1; D is possibly TRBD1 (6 bases). The CDR3 has 15 amino acids. V was shortened by 3 bases and J by 2 bases, with 14 bases between the two germline ends. Germline CDR1 reads SGHRS; CDR2 reads YFSETQ. As DNA, the CDR3 is TGCGCCAGCAGCTCATCCAGGGGACTAAACACTGAAGCTTTCTTT. Its translation: CASSSSRGLNTEAFF.

The V call is TRBV2, the J call TRBJ2-1; no clear D. CDR3 length equals 14 residues. V lost 2 bases to trimming and J lost 3 bases, with 8 bases between them. Germline assignment: CDR1 SNHLY and CDR2 FYNNEI. The CDR3 region has the DNA TGTGCCAGCAGTGAACGAACTAACTACAATGAGCAGTTCTTC. Translating it yields CASSERTNYNEQFF.

This clone was seen more than once but under ten times. The genes are TRBV28 and TRBJ1-1; D is unclear. The germline CDR1 and CDR2 sequences are MDHEN and SYDVKM. Trimming stripped 1 base from V and 5 bases from J, with 5 bases between. The CDR3 covers 12 residues. This chain's CDR3 is CASSLYPTEAFF. The CDR3 region has the DNA TGTGCCAGCAGTTTATATCCAACTGAAGCTTTCTTT. Supplemented by reference TRBV28 and TRBJ1-1, the full variable domain reads DVKVTQSSRYLVKRTGEKVFLECVQDMDHENMFWYRQDPGLGLRLIYFSYDVKMKEKGDIPEGYSVSREKKERFSLILESASTNQTSMYLCASSLYPTEAFFGQGTRLTVV.

V usage is TRBV28 and J usage is TRBJ2-4; 10 bases line up with TRBD2. Germline lookup yields CDR1 MDHEN and CDR2 SYDVKM. This CDR3 has 17 amino acids. With 2 bases clipped from V and 0 bases from J, the junction kept 4 bases outside the gene matches. Written as DNA, the CDR3 is TGTGCCAGCAGTTTAACTAGCGGGGCTCTAGCCAAAAACATTCAGTACTTC. Translation gives CASSLTSGALAKNIQYF. The whole variable domain, filled in from reference TRBV28 and TRBJ2-4, reads DVKVTQSSRYLVKRTGEKVFLECVQDMDHENMFWYRQDPGLGLRLIYFSYDVKMKEKGDIPEGYSVSREKKERFSLILESASTNQTSMYLCASSLTSGALAKNIQYFGAGTRLSVL.

The chain uses TRBV13 and TRBJ1-6, with D perhaps matching TRBD1 (5 bases). This CDR3 is built from 16 residues. The V end lost 3 bases, the J end lost 7 bases, and 16 bases lay between the germline ends. The V gene's germline CDR1 is PRHDT and CDR2 FYEKMQ (reference sequence). CDR3 sequence reads: CASSLDTPGGNSPLHF. CDR3 nucleotides: TGTGCCAGCAGCTTGGACACGCCGGGAGGGAATTCACCCCTCCACTTT.

This sequence joins TRBV7-9 and TRBJ2-1; 7 bases are a match to TRBD1. Germline V gene sequence: CDR1 SEHNR, CDR2 FQNEAQ (reference sequence). The J segment lost 8 bases and the V segment lost 6 bases, leaving 4 bases of the junction unmatched. The length of the CDR3 is 12 residues. The CDR3 reads CASRRDRDEQFF. CDR3 nucleotide sequence: TGTGCCAGCAGACGCGACAGGGATGAGCAGTTCTTC. Filled out from reference TRBV7-9 and TRBJ2-1, the complete variable domain reads DTGVSQNPRHKITKRGQNVTFRCDPISEHNRLYWYRQTLGQGPEFLTYFQNEAQLEKSRLLSDRFSAERPKGSFSTLEIQRTEQGDSAMYLCASRRDRDEQFFGPGTRLTVL.